The clone carrying this T cell receptor beta chain occurred many times. These data originate in a study of blood T cells in healthy people across ages. A second PCR of 7 to 11 cycles used a sample-barcoded 5' primer and a J-beta primer mix. TCRdb re-derived calls from the 5' RACE reads in MiXCR, one entry per CDR3 protein. Among fewer than 900,000 distinct CDR3 sequences listed, roughly 41% were seen once. This CDR3 comprises 14 residues. Trimming cost V 4 bases and J 1 base, with 9 bases left between them. The material sequenced was blood. The J gene is TRBJ2-3, the V gene TRBV12-3 or TRBV12-4; D not certain. The origin of this receptor is a woman aged 60-70 years in good health. The CDR3 protein is CASSYTPGTDTQYF. The CDR3 coding sequence is TGTGCCAGCAGTTATACTCCCGGCACAGATACGCAGTATTTT.